What follows are 15 T cell receptor beta chains derived from one specimen sequenced in a study of cytomegalovirus exposure and HLA in healthy donors (dated 2017 in TCRdb). The library relied on the immunoSEQ multiplex PCR assay. Here the immuneACCESS table is served through TCRdb, limited to in-frame sequences with V and J called. Missing clones are a known gap in these copies; in checked studies unresolved V genes cover under half, and the rest lacks a known reason. This sample gives under 400,000 clones in total; approximately 90% of them show up just once. Of the sample, approximately 0.86% falls within the top ten clones. Sequenced sample: PBMCs. These receptors were collected from a woman between 18 and 30 years old in good health and CMV-seronegative.

This chain uses TRBV4-2 with TRBJ2-7; 9 bases match TRBD2. Germline CDR1 reads LGHNA; CDR2 reads YNFKEQ. J gave up 0 bases and V 0 bases, and 6 bases lay outside the gene matches. The CDR3 has 17 residues. Here the CDR3 reads CASSQDSKRGVSYEQYF. The CDR3 DNA is TGTGCCAGCAGCCAAGATTCGAAGCGGGGGGTCTCCTACGAGCAGTACTTC.

The rearrangement joins TRBV4-2 to TRBJ2-7, with 11 nucleotides matching TRBD2. Trimming cost V 0 bases and J 0 bases; bases outside gene matches: 10. The CDR3 length is 19 residues. Germline CDR1 is LGHNA and CDR2 is YNFKEQ. The CDR3: CASSQDSLAGGHSSYEQYF. CDR3 coding DNA: TGTGCCAGCAGCCAAGATTCCCTAGCGGGAGGCCACAGCTCCTACGAGCAGTACTTC.

This chain uses TRBV14 with TRBJ2-5; 10 nucleotides align to TRBD2. The J segment lost 2 bases and the V segment lost 0 bases, leaving 3 bases of the junction unmatched. This CDR3 comprises 16 residues. Germline CDR1 SGHDN, CDR2 FVKESK. This CDR3 reads CASSQDPSGGQETQYF. The CDR3 nucleotides read TGTGCCAGCAGCCAAGACCCTAGCGGGGGACAAGAGACCCAGTACTTC.

CDR3 bases: TGTGCCAGCAGCTTGGGGGTCCAGGGCTGGCAGCCCCAGCATTTT. Encoded protein: CASSLGVQGWQPQHF. The chain combines TRBV5-6 with TRBJ1-5; perhaps TRBD1 as D (5 bases). The CDR3 runs to 15 residues. V dropped 0 bases and J dropped 7 bases, with 14 bases sitting between them. CDR1 SGHDT and CDR2 YYEEEE come from the germline V gene.

The V call is TRBV4-1, the J call TRBJ2-2; 9 nucleotides line up with TRBD2. This CDR3 contains 18 residues. Germline CDR1 MGHRA, CDR2 YSYEKL. The junction had 10 bases not matched to a gene; V was cut back by 1 base and J by 4 bases. CDR3 loop: CASSQAQWRAGGTGELFF. CDR3 sequence (DNA): TGCGCCAGCAGCCAAGCCCAGTGGAGAGCGGGAGGCACCGGGGAGCTGTTTTTT.

The rearrangement uses TRBV5-1 and TRBJ2-5; 9 nucleotides line up with TRBD1. Germline loops: CDR1 SGHRS, CDR2 YFSETQ. The CDR3 is made up of 15 amino acids. V lost 4 bases and J lost 2; bases outside the gene matches: 6. This chain's CDR3 is CASSLGDRAQETQYF. For the CDR3, the DNA is TGCGCCAGCAGCCTGGGGGACAGGGCACAAGAGACCCAGTACTTC.

V gene TRBV20-1 combines with J gene TRBJ1-6, with a tentative D call TRBD1 (5 bases). V was shortened by 6 bases and J by 14 bases, with 11 bases between the two germline ends. Per germline, CDR1 DFQATT and CDR2 SNEGSKA (reference sequence). The CDR3 covers 10 residues. The CDR3 spells CSAPTESLHF. The DNA of the CDR3 is TGCAGTGCCCCGACAGAGTCCCTCCACTTT.

The V gene is TRBV18, the J gene TRBJ2-2; 9 bases agree with TRBD1. The CDR3 runs to 17 residues. V gave up 2 bases and J gave up 1 base; unmatched junction bases: 5. Germline CDR1 is KGHSH and CDR2 is LQKENI. In nucleotides, the CDR3 is TGTGCCAGCTCACCAACCCTGGACAGGGGGAACACCGGGGAGCTGTTTTTT. The encoded protein is CASSPTLDRGNTGELFF.

This clone was observed a few times. This rearrangement joins TRBV6-5 to TRBJ2-6, with no clear D. CDR1 and CDR2 (germline): MNHEY, SVGAGI. V lost 2 bases to trimming and J lost 3 bases, with 8 bases between them. The CDR3 is 15 residues long. The CDR3 sequence: CASSYRGSGANVLTF. The CDR3 DNA reads as TGTGCCAGCAGTTACAGAGGAAGTGGGGCCAACGTCCTGACTTTC.

This clone has a single count. V and J are TRBV23-1 and TRBJ2-3; possible D gene TRBD2, 12 bases. TRBV23-1 is an open reading frame, and its role is uncertain. This CDR3 has 22 amino acids. The V and J ends lost 7 bases and 1 base respectively, with 36 bases between them. CDR3 bases: TGCGCCAGCATCGAAGGACAGGGGGCGGCTAGCGGGAGGGCCCGGGGCACAGATACGCAGTATTTT. Amino acid sequence: CASIEGQGAASGRARGTDTQYF.

The chain employs TRBV30 and TRBJ1-5, with a tentative D call TRBD1 (6 bases). The V end was cut by 0 bases, the J end by 1 base, with 10 bases between. Germline V gives CDR1 GTSNPN, CDR2 SVGIG (reference sequence). The CDR3 runs to 15 residues. Here the CDR3 DNA reads TGTGCCTGGAGTGTAGGGACACCGAGCAATCAGCCCCAGCATTTT. It translates to CAWSVGTPSNQPQHF.

The V gene is TRBV27, the J gene TRBJ2-7; D remains unclear. Per germline, CDR1 MNHEY and CDR2 SMNVEV (reference sequence). The CDR3 length is 13 residues. V was trimmed by 3 bases and J by 2 bases, leaving 8 bases between them. The CDR3 protein is CASSFSVTYEQYF. In DNA, the CDR3 is TGTGCCAGCAGTTTTTCTGTTACCTACGAGCAGTACTTC.

The V gene is TRBV5-1, the J gene TRBJ2-4, with a weak D call TRBD2 (6 bases). The CDR3 is 16 amino acids. The V gene's germline CDR1 is SGHRS and CDR2 YFSETQ. Trimming left V 1 base short and J 1 base short, with 12 bases between. The CDR3 loop reads CASSLSGVEAKNIQYF. DNA of the CDR3: TGCGCCAGCAGCTTGTCGGGGGTGGAGGCCAAAAACATTCAGTACTTC. Supplemented by reference TRBV5-1 and TRBJ2-4, the full variable domain reads KAGVTQTPRYLIKTRGQQVTLSCSPISGHRSVSWYQQTPGQGLQFLFEYFSETQRNKGNFPGRFSGRQFSNSRSEMNVSTLELGDSALYLCASSLSGVEAKNIQYFGAGTRLSVL.

The chain joins TRBV6-1 to TRBJ2-3, with TRBD2 matching over 8 bases. V lost 6 bases and J lost 4; bases outside the gene matches: 9. This CDR3 spans 15 amino acids. Germline loops: CDR1 MNHNS, CDR2 SASEGT. CDR3 sequence: CASSQEGLVADTQYF. The CDR3 DNA sequence: TGTGCCAGCAGCCAAGAGGGACTAGTCGCAGATACGCAGTATTTT.

The V call is TRBV5-1, the J call TRBJ2-7; D is possibly TRBD1 (5 bases). The CDR3 is made up of 14 amino acids. Germline assignment: CDR1 SGHRS and CDR2 YFSETQ. V lost 4 bases and J 3 bases, leaving 14 bases between the germline ends. CDR3 amino acids: CASSPVQVGYEQYF. The CDR3 DNA sequence: TGCGCCAGCAGCCCGGTACAGGTTGGCTACGAGCAGTACTTC. The full variable domain, its missing parts supplied by reference TRBV5-1 and TRBJ2-7, is KAGVTQTPRYLIKTRGQQVTLSCSPISGHRSVSWYQQTPGQGLQFLFEYFSETQRNKGNFPGRFSGRQFSNSRSEMNVSTLELGDSALYLCASSPVQVGYEQYFGPGTRLTVT.